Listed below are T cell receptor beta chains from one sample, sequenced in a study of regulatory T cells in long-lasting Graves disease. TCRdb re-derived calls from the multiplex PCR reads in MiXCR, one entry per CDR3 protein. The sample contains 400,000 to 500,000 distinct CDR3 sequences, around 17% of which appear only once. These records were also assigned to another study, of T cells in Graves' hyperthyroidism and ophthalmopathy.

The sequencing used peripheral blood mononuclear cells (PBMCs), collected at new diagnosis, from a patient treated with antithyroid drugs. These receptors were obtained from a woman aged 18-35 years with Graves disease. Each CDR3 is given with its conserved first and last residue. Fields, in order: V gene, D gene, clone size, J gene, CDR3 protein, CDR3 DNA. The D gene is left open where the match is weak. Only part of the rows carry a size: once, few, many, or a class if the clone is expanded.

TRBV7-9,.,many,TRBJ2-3,CASRRGRGRSDTQYF,TGTGCCAGCAGGCGGGGCAGGGGAAGGTCAGATACGCAGTATTTT
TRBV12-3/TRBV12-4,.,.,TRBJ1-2,CASSLESHYGYTF,TGTGCCAGCAGTCTCGAAAGCCACTATGGCTACACCTTC
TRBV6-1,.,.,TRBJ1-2,CASNQRAYGYTF,TGTGCCAGCAACCAAAGGGCTTATGGCTACACCTTC
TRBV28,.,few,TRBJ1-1,CASNRRDEAFF,TGTGCCAGCAACCGACGGGATGAAGCTTTCTTT
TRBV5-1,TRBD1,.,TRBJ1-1,CASSLSRTGGGNTEAFF,TGCGCCAGCAGCTTATCGAGGACAGGTGGGGGGAACACTGAAGCTTTCTTT
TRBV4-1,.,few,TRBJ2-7,CASSQEERRVYEQYF,TGCGCCAGCAGCCAAGAAGAAAGGCGGGTCTACGAGCAGTACTTC
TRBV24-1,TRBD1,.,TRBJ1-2,CATSESSGTGGADGYTF,TGTGCCACCAGTGAGAGTTCCGGGACAGGGGGCGCAGATGGCTACACCTTC
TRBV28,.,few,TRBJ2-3,CASSLFRNTSTDTQYF,TGTGCCAGCAGTTTATTCCGGAACACCTCCACAGATACGCAGTATTTT
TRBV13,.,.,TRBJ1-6,CASSLAQGLGNSPLHF,TGTGCCAGCAGCTTAGCGCAGGGTCTGGGAAATTCACCCCTCCACTTT
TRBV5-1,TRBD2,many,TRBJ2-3,CASSLDVSRGVDTQYF,TGCGCCAGCAGCTTGGATGTCTCGCGGGGGGTAGATACGCAGTATTTT
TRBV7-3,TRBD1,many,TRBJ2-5,CASSSETGRTQYF,TGTGCCAGCAGCTCAGAGACAGGGAGGACCCAGTACTTC
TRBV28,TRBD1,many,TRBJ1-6,CASSLDRVTYNSPLHF,TGTGCCAGCAGTTTGGACAGGGTGACCTATAATTCACCCCTCCACTTT
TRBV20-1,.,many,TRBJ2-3,CSARVEGVDTQYF,TGCAGTGCTAGAGTAGAGGGAGTTGATACGCAGTATTTT
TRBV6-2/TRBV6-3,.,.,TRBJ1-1,CASRRGWTEAFF,TGTGCCAGCAGAAGGGGCTGGACTGAAGCTTTCTTT
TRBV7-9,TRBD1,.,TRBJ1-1,CASASLVGGTNTEAFF,TGTGCCAGCGCCTCTTTAGTAGGGGGCACGAACACTGAAGCTTTCTTT
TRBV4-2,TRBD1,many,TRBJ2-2,CASSHRRQGNTGELFF,TGTGCCAGCAGCCACAGGAGACAGGGGAACACCGGGGAGCTGTTTTTT
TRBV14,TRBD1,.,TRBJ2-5,CASSVRGTGLWETQYF,TGTGCCAGCAGCGTAAGGGGGACAGGGCTATGGGAGACCCAGTACTTC
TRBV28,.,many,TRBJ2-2,CASGTVEEELFF,TGTGCCAGCGGGACCGTAGAGGAGGAGCTGTTTTTT
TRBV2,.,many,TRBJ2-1,CASGPDRTSYNEQFF,TGTGCCAGCGGGCCCGACAGGACATCCTACAATGAGCAGTTCTTC
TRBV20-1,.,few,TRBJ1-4,CSARGQTGASNEKLFF,TGCAGTGCTAGAGGGCAAACAGGAGCTTCTAATGAAAAACTGTTTTTT
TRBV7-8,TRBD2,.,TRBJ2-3,CASSNRALAGYQDTQYF,TGTGCCAGCAGCAACCGAGCACTAGCGGGGTATCAAGATACGCAGTATTTT
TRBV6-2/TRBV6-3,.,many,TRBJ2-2,CASSYSIVTGELFF,TGTGCCAGCAGTTACTCGATAGTCACCGGGGAGCTGTTTTTT
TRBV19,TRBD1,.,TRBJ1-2,CRCRGGQSGKEDYGYTF,TGTCGATGTAGAGGGGGACAGAGTGGGAAAGAAGATTATGGCTACACCTTC
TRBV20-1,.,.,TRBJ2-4,CSAGPSNIQYF,TGCAGTGCTGGGCCTTCAAACATTCAGTACTTC
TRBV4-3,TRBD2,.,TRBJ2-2,CASSQEAAGTSSGGELFF,TGCGCCAGCAGCCAAGAAGCGGCCGGGACTAGCTCCGGCGGGGAGCTGTTTTTT
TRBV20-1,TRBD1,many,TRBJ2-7,CSAADRAAEQYF,TGCAGTGCCGCAGACAGGGCCGCCGAGCAGTACTTC
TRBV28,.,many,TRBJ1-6,CATEPILASSYNSPLHF,TGTGCCACCGAGCCCATCCTTGCTAGTTCCTATAATTCACCCCTCCACTTT
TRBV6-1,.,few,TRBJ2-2,CASNRGGRTGELFF,TGTGCCAGCAATCGAGGAGGGAGAACCGGGGAGCTGTTTTTT
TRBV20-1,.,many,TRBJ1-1,CSVVTENTEAFF,TGCAGTGTCGTTACAGAGAACACTGAAGCTTTCTTT
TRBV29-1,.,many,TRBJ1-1,CSVGRGVNTEAFF,TGCAGCGTTGGGCGTGGGGTGAACACTGAAGCTTTCTTT
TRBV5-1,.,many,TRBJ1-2,CASSLDGHYGYTF,TGCGCCAGCAGCTTGGACGGGCACTATGGCTACACCTTC
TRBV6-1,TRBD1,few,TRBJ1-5,CASTVGQGEWVQPQHF,TGTGCCAGCACCGTCGGGCAGGGGGAGTGGGTTCAGCCCCAGCATTTT
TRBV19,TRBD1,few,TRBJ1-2,CASSIPIHTGERDGYTF,TGTGCCAGTAGTATCCCCATCCATACAGGGGAGAGGGATGGCTACACCTTC
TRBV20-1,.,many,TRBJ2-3,CGARIQGVPDTQYF,TGCGGTGCTAGGATACAGGGTGTCCCAGATACGCAGTATTTT
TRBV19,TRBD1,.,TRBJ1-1,CAAGQRIEAFF,TGTGCCGCGGGACAGCGGATTGAAGCTTTCTTT
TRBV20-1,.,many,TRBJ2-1,CSARDVRFEQFF,TGCAGTGCTAGAGATGTTCGGTTCGAGCAGTTCTTC
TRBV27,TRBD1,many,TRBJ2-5,CARNGDRQYQETQYF,TGTGCCCGCAACGGGGACAGGCAATACCAAGAGACCCAGTACTTC
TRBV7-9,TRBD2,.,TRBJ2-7,CASSPVVQGPSGRGPYEQYF,TGTGCCAGCAGCCCCGTTGTCCAGGGGCCTAGCGGGAGGGGACCCTACGAGCAGTACTTC
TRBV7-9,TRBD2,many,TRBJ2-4,CASSVTSGHLTKNIQYF,TGTGCCAGCAGCGTGACTAGCGGACACCTCACCAAAAACATTCAGTACTTC
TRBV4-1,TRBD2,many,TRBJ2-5,CASSQDGLAATETQYF,TGCGCCAGCAGCCAAGACGGTCTAGCGGCAACGGAGACCCAGTACTTC
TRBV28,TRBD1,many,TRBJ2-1,CASSLLRGDRAPYNEQFF,TGTGCCAGCAGTTTATTAAGGGGGGACAGGGCACCCTACAATGAGCAGTTCTTC
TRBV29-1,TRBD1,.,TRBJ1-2,CSVVDRVYYGYTF,TGCAGCGTTGTCGACAGGGTCTACTATGGCTACACCTTC
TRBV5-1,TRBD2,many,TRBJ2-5,CASNLAAGVSGETQYF,TGCGCCAGCAACCTTGCTGCGGGAGTCTCAGGAGAGACCCAGTACTTC
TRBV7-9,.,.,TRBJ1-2,CASSSATGSLNYGYTF,TGTGCCAGCAGCTCCGCTACAGGGAGTCTTAACTATGGCTACACCTTC
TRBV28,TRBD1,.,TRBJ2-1,CASSLGDRDYNEQFF,TGTGCCAGCAGTTTAGGGGACAGGGACTACAATGAGCAGTTCTTC
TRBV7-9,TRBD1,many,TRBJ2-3,CASSQQGQGTDTQYF,TGTGCCAGCAGCCAACAGGGACAGGGAACAGATACGCAGTATTTT
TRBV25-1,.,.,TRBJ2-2,CASSDSGQNTGELFF,TGTGCCAGCAGTGACTCGGGACAGAACACCGGGGAGCTGTTTTTT
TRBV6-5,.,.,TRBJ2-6,CASSERTLISGANVLTF,TGTGCCAGCAGTGAGCGGACACTAATCTCTGGGGCCAACGTCCTGACTTTC